Following are 11 T cell receptor beta chains from one sample sequenced in a study of control samples from healthy donors and cancer patients. Method: immunoSEQ multiplex PCR; TCRdb's copy keeps in-frame clones and lacks some. The table lists 140,000 to 150,000 clones, approximately 93% of them singletons. Sample: blood. The receptor source for this set is a man between 18 and 29 years old in good health.

V is TRBV7-9 and J is TRBJ2-4; the match to TRBD1 covers 10 bases. Germline V gene data show CDR1 as SEHNR and CDR2 as FQNEAQ (reference sequence). The V gene end was trimmed by 4 bases and the J gene end by 9 bases; junction bases not matched to a gene: 3. The CDR3 runs to 13 residues. CDR3 DNA sequence: TGTGCCAGCAGCTCTCGGACAGGGGGCATTCAGTACTTC. Translating gives CASSSRTGGIQYF.

J is TRBJ1-4 and V is TRBV15; unclear D gene. The CDR3 length is 12 residues. V gave up 3 bases and J gave up 5 bases, with 4 bases separating them. Germline CDR1 reads LNHNV; CDR2 reads YYDKDF (reference sequence). The chain's CDR3 is CATSSENEKLFF. CDR3 DNA sequence: TGTGCCACCAGCAGTGAAAATGAAAAACTGTTTTTT.

V and J are TRBV6-5 and TRBJ1-1, with a possible D match to TRBD1 (6 bases). Between the trimmed V and J ends, which lost 6 bases and 6 bases, there was a span of 17 bases. The germline V gene has CDR1 MNHEY and CDR2 SVGAGI. The CDR3 spans 14 residues. CDR3 sequence reads: CASSHPRGASEAFF. In nucleotides, the CDR3 is TGTGCCAGCAGCCACCCCAGGGGTGCTTCTGAAGCTTTCTTT.

This clone was seen once. The chain couples TRBV28 to TRBJ1-5, with TRBD1 matching 8 bases. This CDR3 comprises 18 residues. The ends lost 3 bases at V and 5 bases at J; junction bases unmatched: 15. Per germline, CDR1 MDHEN and CDR2 SYDVKM. CDR3 nucleotide sequence: TGTGCCAGCAGTTTCCCCTCCCCCCACAGGGGGAGAGATCAGCCCCAGCATTTT. Protein: CASSFPSPHRGRDQPQHF.

This chain uses TRBV5-1 with TRBJ2-7, with D tentatively TRBD1 (5 bases). The CDR3 runs 15 residues. The V gene's germline CDR1 is SGHRS and CDR2 YFSETQ. V was cut by 6 bases and J by 6 bases, with 22 bases left in between. CDR3 loop: CASTPAQGSLFEQYF. DNA for the CDR3: TGCGCCAGCACCCCAGCCCAGGGCTCGTTGTTCGAGCAGTACTTC.

The rearrangement uses TRBV20-1 and TRBJ2-5; no clear D gene. The CDR3 is made up of 10 amino acids. Trimming took 3 bases from V and 6 from J, leaving 5 bases between them. The germline V gene has CDR1 DFQATT and CDR2 SNEGSKA (reference sequence). The CDR3 DNA is TGCAGTGCTAGGGAAAAGACCCAGTACTTC. Protein product: CSAREKTQYF.

A single count supports this clone. The chain is built from TRBV19 and TRBJ1-1; D not resolved. The CDR3 covers 15 residues. Germline V gives CDR1 LNHDA, CDR2 SQIVND (reference sequence). Trimming pared 6 bases from V and 0 bases from J, leaving 14 bases between. CDR3 protein: CASSRSGAMNTEAFF. The CDR3 coding sequence is TGTGCCAGTAGCAGGTCAGGAGCCATGAACACTGAAGCTTTCTTT. Variable domain in full (rest from reference TRBV19 and TRBJ1-1): DGGITQSPKYLFRKEGQNVTLSCEQNLNHDAMYWYRQDPGQGLRLIYYSQIVNDFQKGDIAEGYSVSREKKESFPLTVTSAQKNPTAFYLCASSRSGAMNTEAFFGQGTRLTVV.

This clone appeared a few times. The V gene is TRBV18, the J gene TRBJ2-7; D ambiguous. Germline CDR1 is KGHSH and CDR2 is LQKENI. This CDR3 has 14 residues. V gave up 0 bases and J gave up 9 bases, with 15 bases separating them. The CDR3 DNA reads TGTGCCAGCTCACCACCGGGTCCCCTAGAATGGCAGTACTTC. It encodes CASSPPGPLEWQYF.

Only a few counts were recorded for this clone. Here the CDR3 reads CASSPPQGYEQYF. CDR3 in DNA: TGTGCCAGCTCACCTCCGCAGGGCTACGAGCAGTACTTC. The V gene is TRBV18, the J gene TRBJ2-7; D perhaps matches TRBD1 (5 bases). Germline values: CDR1 KGHSH, CDR2 LQKENI. Trimming pared 3 bases from V and 3 bases from J, leaving 9 bases between. The CDR3 extends over 13 amino acids.

The V and J genes are TRBV12-5 and TRBJ2-7, with D perhaps TRBD2 (5 bases). The CDR3 consists of 13 residues. Trimming removed 6 bases at V and 1 base at J, with 10 bases between. Germline CDR1 LGHNT, CDR2 FRNRAP. The CDR3 is CASGHGVSYEQYF. CDR3 nucleotides: TGTGCTAGTGGACACGGGGTATCCTACGAGCAGTACTTC.

The chain combines TRBV5-1 with TRBJ1-1; the D gene is possibly TRBD1 (5 bases). Looked up from germline, CDR1 is SGHRS and CDR2 is YFSETQ. The CDR3 sequence is 14 residues long. Trimming stripped 0 bases from V and 4 bases from J, with 10 bases between. CDR3 protein: CASSLDLGVTEAFF. For the CDR3, the DNA is TGCGCCAGCAGCTTGGATCTGGGGGTCACTGAAGCTTTCTTT.